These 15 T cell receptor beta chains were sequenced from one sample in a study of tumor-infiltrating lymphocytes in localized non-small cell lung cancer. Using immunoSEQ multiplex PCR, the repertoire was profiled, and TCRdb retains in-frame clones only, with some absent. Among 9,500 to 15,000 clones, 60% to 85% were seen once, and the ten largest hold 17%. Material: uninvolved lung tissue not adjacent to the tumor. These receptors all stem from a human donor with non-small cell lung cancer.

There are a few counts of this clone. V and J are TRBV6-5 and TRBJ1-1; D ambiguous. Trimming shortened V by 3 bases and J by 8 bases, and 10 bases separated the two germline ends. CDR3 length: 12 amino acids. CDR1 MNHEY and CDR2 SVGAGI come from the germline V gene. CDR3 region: CASSYGREEAFF. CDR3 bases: TGTGCCAGCAGTTATGGGAGGGAAGAAGCTTTCTTT.

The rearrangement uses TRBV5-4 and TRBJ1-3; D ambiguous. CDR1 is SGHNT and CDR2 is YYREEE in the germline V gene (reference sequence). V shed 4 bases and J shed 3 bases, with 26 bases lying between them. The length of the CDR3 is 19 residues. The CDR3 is CASSPYPSQFRTGGNTIYF. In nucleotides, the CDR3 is TGTGCCAGCAGCCCGTATCCCTCCCAATTCCGGACGGGTGGAAACACCATATATTTT.

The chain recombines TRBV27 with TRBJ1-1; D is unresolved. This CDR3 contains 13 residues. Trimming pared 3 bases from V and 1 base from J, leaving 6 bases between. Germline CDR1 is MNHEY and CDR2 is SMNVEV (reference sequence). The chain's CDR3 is CASSFMRNTEAFF. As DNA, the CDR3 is TGTGCCAGCAGTTTTATGAGGAACACTGAAGCTTTCTTT.

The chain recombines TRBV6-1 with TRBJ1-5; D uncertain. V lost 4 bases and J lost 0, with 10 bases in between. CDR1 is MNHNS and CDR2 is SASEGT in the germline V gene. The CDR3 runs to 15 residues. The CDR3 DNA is TGTGCCAGCAGTGTTCTCATTTATAGCAATCAGCCCCAGCATTTT. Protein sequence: CASSVLIYSNQPQHF.

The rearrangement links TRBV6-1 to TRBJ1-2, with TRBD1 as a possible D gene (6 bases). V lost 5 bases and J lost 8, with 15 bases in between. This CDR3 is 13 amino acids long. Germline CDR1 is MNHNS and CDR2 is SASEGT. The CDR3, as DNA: TGTGCCAGCAGTATGAATTCAGGGGTCGGCTACACCTTC. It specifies CASSMNSGVGYTF.

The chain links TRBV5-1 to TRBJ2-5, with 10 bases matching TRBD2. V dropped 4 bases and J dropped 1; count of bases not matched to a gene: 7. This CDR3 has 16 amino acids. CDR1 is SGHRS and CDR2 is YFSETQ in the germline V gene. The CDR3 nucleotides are TGCGCCAGCAGCCCCCAGGTAGCGGGGGGCCAAGAGACCCAGTACTTC. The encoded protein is CASSPQVAGGQETQYF.

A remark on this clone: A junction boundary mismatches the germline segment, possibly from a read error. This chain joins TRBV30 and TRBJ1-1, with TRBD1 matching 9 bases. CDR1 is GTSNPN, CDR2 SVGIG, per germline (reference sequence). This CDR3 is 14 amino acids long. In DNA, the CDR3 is TGTGCCTGGCTCTCACCGGGACAGGGCCAAGGGATGGCATTT. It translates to CAWLSPGQGQGMAF. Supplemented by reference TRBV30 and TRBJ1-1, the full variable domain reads SQTIHQWPATLVQPVGSPLSLECTVEGTSNPNLYWYRQAAGRGLQLLFYSVGIGQISSEVPQNLSASRPQDRQFILSSKKLLLSDSGFYLCAWLSPGQGQGMAFGQGTRLTVV.

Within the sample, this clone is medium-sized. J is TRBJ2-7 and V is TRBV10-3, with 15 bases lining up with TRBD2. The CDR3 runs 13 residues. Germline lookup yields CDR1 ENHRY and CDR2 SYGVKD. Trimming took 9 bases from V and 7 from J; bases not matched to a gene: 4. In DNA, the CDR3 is TGTGCCATTCCGGGACTAGCGGGAGGAGAGCAGTACTTC. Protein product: CAIPGLAGGEQYF.

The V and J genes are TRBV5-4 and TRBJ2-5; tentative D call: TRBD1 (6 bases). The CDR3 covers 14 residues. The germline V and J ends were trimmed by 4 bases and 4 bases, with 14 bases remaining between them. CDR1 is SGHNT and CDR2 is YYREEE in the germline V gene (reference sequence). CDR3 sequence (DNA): TGTGCCAGCAGCCCTACAGGGTTGGGAGAGACCCAGTACTTC. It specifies CASSPTGLGETQYF.

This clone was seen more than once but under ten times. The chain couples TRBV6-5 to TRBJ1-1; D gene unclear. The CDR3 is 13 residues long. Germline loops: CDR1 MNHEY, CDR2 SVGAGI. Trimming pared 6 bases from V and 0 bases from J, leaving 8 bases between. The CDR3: CASRLRMNTEAFF. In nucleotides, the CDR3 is TGTGCCAGCAGACTTCGAATGAACACTGAAGCTTTCTTT.

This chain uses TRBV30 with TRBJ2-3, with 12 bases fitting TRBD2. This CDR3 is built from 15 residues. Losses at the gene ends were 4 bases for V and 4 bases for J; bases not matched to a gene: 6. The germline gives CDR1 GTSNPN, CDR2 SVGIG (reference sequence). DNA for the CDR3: TGTGCCTGGAACCCCCTAGCGGGAGGGCCAGATACGCAGTATTTT. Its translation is CAWNPLAGGPDTQYF.

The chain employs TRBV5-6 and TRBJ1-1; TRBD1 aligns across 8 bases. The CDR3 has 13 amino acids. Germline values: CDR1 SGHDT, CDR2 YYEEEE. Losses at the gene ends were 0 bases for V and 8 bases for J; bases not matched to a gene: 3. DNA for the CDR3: TGTGCCAGCAGCTTGGTGACAGGGGAAGAAGCTTTCTTT. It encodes CASSLVTGEEAFF.

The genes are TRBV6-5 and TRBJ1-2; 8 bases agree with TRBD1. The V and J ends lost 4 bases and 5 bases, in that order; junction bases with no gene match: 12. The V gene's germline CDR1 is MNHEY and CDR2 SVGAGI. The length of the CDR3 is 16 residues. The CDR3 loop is CASSSTGRTGRYGYTF. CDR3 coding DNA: TGTGCCAGCAGTTCTACCGGCCGGACAGGGAGGTATGGCTACACCTTC.

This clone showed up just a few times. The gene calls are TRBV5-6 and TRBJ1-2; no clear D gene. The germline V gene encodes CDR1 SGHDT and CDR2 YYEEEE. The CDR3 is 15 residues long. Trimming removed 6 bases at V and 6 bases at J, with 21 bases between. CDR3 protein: CASIKLGGNTNGYTF. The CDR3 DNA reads TGTGCCAGCATTAAATTGGGAGGGAATACTAATGGCTACACCTTC. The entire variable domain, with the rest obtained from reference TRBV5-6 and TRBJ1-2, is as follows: DAGVTQSPTHLIKTRGQQVTLRCSPKSGHDTVSWYQQALGQGPQFIFQYYEEEERQRGNFPDRFSGHQFPNYSSELNVNALLLGDSALYLCASIKLGGNTNGYTFGSGTRLTVV.

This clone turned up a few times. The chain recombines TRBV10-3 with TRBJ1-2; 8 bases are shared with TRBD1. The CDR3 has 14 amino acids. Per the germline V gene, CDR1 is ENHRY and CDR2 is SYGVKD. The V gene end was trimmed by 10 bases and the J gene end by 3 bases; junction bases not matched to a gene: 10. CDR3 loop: CATHSSTGDYGYTF. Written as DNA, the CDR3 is TGTGCCACGCATTCCTCGACAGGGGACTATGGCTACACCTTC.